This T cell receptor (beta chain) was captured by sequencing in a study of CXCR3-negative and CXCR3-positive naive CD8 T cells (dated by TCRdb to between 2018 and 2021). The study in broad terms: In total, 130 million to 150 million TRB reads were obtained, which works out to roughly 1.5 +/- 0.3 million reads per library. Diversity and physicochemical repertoire analyses covered some eleven donors pooled from two independent experiments. For the TRBV-TRBJ cluster analysis, the naive subsets came from 5 donors, while the memory cells came from 3 donors. General conclusions and limits of the study: Compared with CXCR3-negative naive cells, CXCR3-positive naive cells had TRB CDR3s with higher hydrophobicity (lower Kidera factor 4), lower energy, and higher strength and volume indices. Because surface CD5, which is linked to self-reactivity in mice, was comparable between the naive subsets, TCR interaction strength was also inferred from the physicochemical properties of TRB CDR3s. Freshly isolated PBMCs were used for most assays because CXCR3 expression partially decreased after cryopreservation. Repertoire diversity was comparably high in both naive subsets but much lower in memory CD8+ T cells. TRBV-TRBJ usage was similar between naive CXCR3-negative and CXCR3-positive cells from the same donor, while memory cells showed distinct patterns.

Of note for this clonotype: Its specific antigen is unknown.

Data came from a NextSeq 550. The Human TCR Profiling Kit (MiLaboratory) was used to make UMI-labeled 5' RACE TRB cDNA libraries. The full amount of extracted RNA was used for cDNA synthesis, and the full amount of resulting cDNA was used for PCR amplification. Libraries were prepared in parallel using an identical number of PCR cycles. The source study handled its data this way. MIGEC and MiXCR extracted about 48,000 +/- 9,800 unique UMI-labeled TRB cDNA molecules per library, requiring at least two reads per UMI. Each library averaged roughly 36,000 +/- 9,600 functional in-frame TRB CDR3 nucleotide clonotypes without stop codons. Diversity metrics, including normalized Shannon-Wiener and Chao1, were computed in VDJtools after downsampling to 5000 UMI-labeled TRB molecules per sample. Clonotype-size-weighted physicochemical properties of the central five CDR3 residues (interaction energy, strength, volume and Kidera factor 4) were computed in VDJtools. TCRdb reprocessed the reads; each CDR3 protein sequence makes one entry, and DNA is unavailable. The V and J calls and clone size are TCRdb's, not the authors'. The sample's table covers about 130,000 distinct CDR3 sequences. The ten largest clonotypes hold 0.29% of the sample.

Each CD8+ T cell subset was flow-sorted in triplicate, with fewer than 350,000 cells per subset placed directly into RLT lysis buffer. Naive CD8+ T cells were defined stringently as CD45RO-CCR7+CD27+CD95- to exclude memory contaminants. Peripheral blood mononuclear cells were isolated from buffy coats using standard density gradient centrifugation. Naive CXCR3-negative and CXCR3-positive CD8+ T cells were flow-sorted using a FACSAria III. Total RNA was extracted from sorted cells using an RNeasy Mini Kit. CDR1 and CDR2 are drawn from the germline V gene: SQVTM, ANQGSEA. The CDR3 contains 11 residues, cysteine and phenylalanine counted. The record lacks a DNA sequence.

The rearrangement joined TRBV29-1 to TRBJ1-2. The receptor was isolated from a human donor in good health. Some clones in this sample may be carry-over from other donors' samples. Sequenced: naive CXCR3- CD8+ T cells from blood. The intended sense of this specimen's cell subset or site label: CD45RO-CCR7+CD27+CD95- naive CD8+ T cells lacking CXCR3 (TNR3-). The CDR3 region reads CSVEVAHGYTF.